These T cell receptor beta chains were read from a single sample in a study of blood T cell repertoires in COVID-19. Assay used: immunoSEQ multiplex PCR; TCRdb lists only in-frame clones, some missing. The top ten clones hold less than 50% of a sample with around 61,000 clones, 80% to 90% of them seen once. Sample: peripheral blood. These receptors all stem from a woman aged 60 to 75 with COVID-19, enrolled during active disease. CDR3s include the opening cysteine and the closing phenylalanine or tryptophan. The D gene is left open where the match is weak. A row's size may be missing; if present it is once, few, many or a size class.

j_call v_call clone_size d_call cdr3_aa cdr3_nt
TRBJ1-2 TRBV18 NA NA CASSPPGGGGYTF TGTGCCAGCTCACCACCGGGCGGAGGTGGCTACACCTTC
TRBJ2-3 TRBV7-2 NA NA CASSDLRGQGTQYF TGTGCCAGCAGCGACCTGCGGGGGCAGGGTACGCAGTATTTT
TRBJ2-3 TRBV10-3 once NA CAISDARGVGTDTQYF TGTGCCATCAGTGACGCTCGGGGAGTAGGGACAGATACGCAGTATTTT
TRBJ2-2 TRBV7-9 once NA CASSRLANTGELFF TGTGCCAGCAGCCGACTTGCGAACACCGGGGAGCTGTTTTTT
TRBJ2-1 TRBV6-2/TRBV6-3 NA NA CASSYTRVSLEQFF TGTGCCAGCAGTTACACGCGTGTTAGCCTCGAGCAGTTCTTC
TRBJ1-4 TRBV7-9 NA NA CASSLADGIRPEKLFF TGTGCCAGCAGCTTAGCAGACGGGATCAGGCCCGAAAAACTGTTTTTT
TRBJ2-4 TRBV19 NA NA CASSELLGLSSTRYF TGTGCCAGTAGCGAACTACTAGGTTTGTCTTCAACGCGGTACTTC
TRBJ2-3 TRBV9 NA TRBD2 CASSSTSGSYTDTQYF TGTGCCAGCAGCTCGACCAGCGGGAGCTACACAGATACGCAGTATTTT
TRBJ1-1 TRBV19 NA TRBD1 CASSIAGGRTEAFF TGTGCCAGTAGTATCGCAGGGGGCAGGACTGAAGCTTTCTTT
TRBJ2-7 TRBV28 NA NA CASSFHRDGSYEQYF TGTGCCAGCAGTTTTCACAGGGACGGGTCCTACGAGCAGTACTTC
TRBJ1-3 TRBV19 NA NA CASSEWASGNTIYF TGTGCCAGTTCCGAGTGGGCGTCTGGAAACACCATATATTTT
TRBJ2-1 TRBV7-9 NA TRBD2 CASSPSGGLSYNEQFF TGTGCCAGCAGCCCGAGCGGGGGGCTTTCCTACAATGAGCAGTTCTTC
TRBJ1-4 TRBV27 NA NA CASKAGLPDEKLFF TGTGCCAGCAAGGCGGGGCTACCCGATGAAAAACTGTTTTTT
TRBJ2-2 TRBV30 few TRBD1 CAWTRDRSAGELFF TGTGCCTGGACCCGGGACAGGTCGGCCGGGGAGCTGTTTTTT
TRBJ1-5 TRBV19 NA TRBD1 CASNSGQLNQPQHF TGTGCCAGTAACTCGGGACAGCTCAATCAGCCCCAGCATTTT
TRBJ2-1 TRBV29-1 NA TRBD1 CSVTGASYNEQFF TGCAGCGTGACAGGGGCCTCCTACAATGAGCAGTTCTTC
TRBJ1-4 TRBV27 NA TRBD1 CASSPGQGNEKLFF TGTGCCAGCAGTCCCGGACAGGGGAATGAAAAACTGTTTTTT
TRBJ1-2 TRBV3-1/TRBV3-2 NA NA CASSQDKALPYTF TGTGCCAGCAGCCAAGATAAAGCCCTCCCATACACCTTC
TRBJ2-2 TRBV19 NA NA CASSIQGRTGELFF TGTGCCAGTAGTATTCAGGGCCGCACCGGGGAGCTGTTTTTT
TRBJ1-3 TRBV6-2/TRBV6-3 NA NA CASSYGGPPGNTIYF TGTGCCAGCAGTTACGGAGGACCCCCTGGAAACACCATATATTTT
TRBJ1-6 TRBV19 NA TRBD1 CASSAFGTGANSPLHF TGTGCCAGTAGTGCTTTCGGGACAGGGGCGAATTCACCCCTCCACTTT
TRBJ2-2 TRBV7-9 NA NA CASSFGGTGELFF TGTGCCAGCAGCTTCGGAGGGACCGGGGAGCTGTTTTTT
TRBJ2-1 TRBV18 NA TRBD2 CASSPLRLAGDYGDNEQFF TGTGCCAGCTCACCACTTCGACTAGCGGGAGACTACGGGGACAATGAGCAGTTCTTC
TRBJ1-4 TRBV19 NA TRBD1 CASSIRTGGFEYEKLFF TGTGCCAGTAGTATAAGGACAGGGGGTTTCGAGTATGAAAAACTGTTTTTT
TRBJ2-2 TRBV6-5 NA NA CATTTSQTNTGELFF TGTGCCACGACAACTAGCCAAACGAACACCGGGGAGCTGTTTTTT
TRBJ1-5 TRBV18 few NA CASSPRGSIGEQPQHF TGTGCCAGCTCACCACGGGGCTCCATAGGGGAACAGCCCCAGCATTTT
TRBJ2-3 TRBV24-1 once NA CATSEHRVSTDTQYF TGTGCCACCAGTGAGCACAGGGTTAGCACAGATACGCAGTATTTT
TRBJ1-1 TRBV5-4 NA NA CASSFQGFTEAFF TGTGCCAGCAGCTTTCAGGGGTTCACTGAAGCTTTCTTT
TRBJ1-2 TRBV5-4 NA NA CASSLSRGSNYGYTF TGTGCCAGCAGCCTATCAAGGGGTTCTAACTATGGCTACACCTTC
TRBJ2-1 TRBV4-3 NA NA CASSQDGGQFYNEQFF TGCGCCAGCAGCCAAGACGGGGGACAGTTTTACAATGAGCAGTTCTTC
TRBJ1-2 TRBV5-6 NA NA CASSLAYRAETNYGYTF TGTGCCAGCAGCTTGGCCTACAGGGCAGAAACTAACTATGGCTACACCTTC
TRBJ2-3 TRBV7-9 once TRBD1 CASSFGTGSFRADTQYF TGTGCCAGCAGCTTTGGGACAGGGAGTTTTAGGGCAGATACGCAGTATTTT
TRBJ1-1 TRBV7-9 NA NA CASSFSEMNTEAFF TGTGCCAGCAGCTTTTCAGAAATGAACACTGAAGCTTTCTTT
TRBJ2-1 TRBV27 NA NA CASSGLSGPYNEQFF TGTGCCAGCAGTGGATTGAGCGGGCCTTACAATGAGCAGTTCTTC
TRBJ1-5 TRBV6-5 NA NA CASSYSAVQPQHF TGTGCCAGCAGTTACTCCGCGGTCCAGCCCCAGCATTTT
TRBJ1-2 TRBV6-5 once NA CASSYAGRGGHGYTF TGTGCCAGCAGTTACGCGGGTAGGGGAGGGCATGGCTACACCTTC
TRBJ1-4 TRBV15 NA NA CATSRVGGWGEKLFF TGTGCCACCAGCAGAGTGGGAGGGTGGGGTGAAAAACTGTTTTTT
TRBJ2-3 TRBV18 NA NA CASSPLRLGGDTQYF TGTGCCAGCTCACCCTTGCGGCTAGGTGGGGATACGCAGTATTTT
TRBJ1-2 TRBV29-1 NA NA CSVVSSWGDGYTF TGCAGCGTTGTATCCTCTTGGGGCGATGGCTACACCTTC
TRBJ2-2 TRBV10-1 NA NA CASGGTVGELFF TGCGCCAGCGGCGGGACGGTCGGGGAGCTGTTTTTT
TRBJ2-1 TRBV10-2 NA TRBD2 CASSESRGVYNEQFF TGCGCCAGCAGTGAGTCCCGGGGGGTCTACAATGAGCAGTTCTTC
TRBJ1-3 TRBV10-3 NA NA CAISEVLSGNTIYF TGTGCCATCAGTGAGGTCCTCTCTGGAAACACCATATATTTT
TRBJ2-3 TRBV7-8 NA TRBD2 CASSLEGLAGTDTQYF TGTGCCAGCAGCTTAGAGGGACTAGCGGGAACAGATACGCAGTATTTT
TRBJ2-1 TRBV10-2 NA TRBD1 CASSEMGQGSYNEQFF TGCGCCAGCAGTGAAATGGGACAGGGCTCCTACAATGAGCAGTTCTTC
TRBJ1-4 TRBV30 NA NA CAWAHGGGLEKLFF TGTGCCTGGGCCCACGGGGGTGGGCTAGAAAAACTGTTTTTT
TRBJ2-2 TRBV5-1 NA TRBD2 CASSLGLADTGELFF TGCGCCAGCAGCCTCGGGCTAGCGGACACCGGGGAGCTGTTTTTT
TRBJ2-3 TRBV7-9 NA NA CASSRGGRTDTQYF TGTGCCAGCAGCCGAGGGGGTCGCACAGATACGCAGTATTTT
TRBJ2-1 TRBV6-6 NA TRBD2 CASSWTSRHEQFF TGTGCCAGCAGTTGGACTAGCAGGCATGAGCAGTTCTTC
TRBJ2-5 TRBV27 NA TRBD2 CASSLLYSGGGETQYF TGTGCCAGCAGTTTACTATACAGCGGGGGCGGGGAGACCCAGTACTTC
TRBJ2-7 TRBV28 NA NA CASRVRGKYEQYF TGTGCCAGCCGTGTCAGGGGAAAATACGAGCAGTACTTC
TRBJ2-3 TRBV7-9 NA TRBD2 CASSLRAGGPPDTQYF TGTGCCAGCAGCTTAAGAGCGGGAGGGCCCCCAGATACGCAGTATTTT
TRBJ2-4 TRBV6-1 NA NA CASSEERGRAKNIQYF TGTGCCAGCAGTGAAGAAAGGGGTAGGGCCAAAAACATTCAGTACTTC
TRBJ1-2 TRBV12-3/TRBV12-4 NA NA CASSLTGEYGYTF TGTGCCAGCAGTTTAACGGGGGAGTATGGCTACACCTTC
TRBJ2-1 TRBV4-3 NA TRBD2 CASSQDSSGYNEQFF TGCGCCAGCAGCCAAGACTCTAGCGGGTACAATGAGCAGTTCTTC